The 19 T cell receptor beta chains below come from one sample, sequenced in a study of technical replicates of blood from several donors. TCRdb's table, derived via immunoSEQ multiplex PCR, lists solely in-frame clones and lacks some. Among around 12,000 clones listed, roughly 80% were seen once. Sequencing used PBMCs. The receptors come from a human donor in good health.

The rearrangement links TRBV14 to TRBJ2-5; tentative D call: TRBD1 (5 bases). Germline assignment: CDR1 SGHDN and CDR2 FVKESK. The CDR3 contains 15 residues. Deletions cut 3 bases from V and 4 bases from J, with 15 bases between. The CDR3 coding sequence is TGTGCCAGCAGCCAGCCAGGGCGGCTAACAGAGACCCAGTACTTC. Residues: CASSQPGRLTETQYF.

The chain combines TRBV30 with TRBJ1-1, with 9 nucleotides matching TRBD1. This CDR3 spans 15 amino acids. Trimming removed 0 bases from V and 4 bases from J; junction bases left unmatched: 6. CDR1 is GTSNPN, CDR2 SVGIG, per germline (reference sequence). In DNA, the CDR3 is TGTGCCTGGAGTGTAACAGGGGGCGCGGGCACTGAAGCTTTCTTT. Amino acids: CAWSVTGGAGTEAFF.

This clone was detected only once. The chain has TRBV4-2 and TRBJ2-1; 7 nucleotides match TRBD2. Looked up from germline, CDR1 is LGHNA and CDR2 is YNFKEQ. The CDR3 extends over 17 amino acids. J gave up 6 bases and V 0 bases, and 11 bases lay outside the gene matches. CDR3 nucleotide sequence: TGTGCCAGCAGCCAAGAAGGGCGTCTAGCGGAGGGCAATGAGCAGTTCTTC. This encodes CASSQEGRLAEGNEQFF.

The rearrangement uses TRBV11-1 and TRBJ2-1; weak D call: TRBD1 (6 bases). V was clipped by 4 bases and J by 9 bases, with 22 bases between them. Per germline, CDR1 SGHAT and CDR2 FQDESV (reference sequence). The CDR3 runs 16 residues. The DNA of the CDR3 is TGTGCCAGCAGCTCAAGGAGAATCAGGGGCACACGTGAGCAGTTCTTC. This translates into CASSSRRIRGTREQFF.

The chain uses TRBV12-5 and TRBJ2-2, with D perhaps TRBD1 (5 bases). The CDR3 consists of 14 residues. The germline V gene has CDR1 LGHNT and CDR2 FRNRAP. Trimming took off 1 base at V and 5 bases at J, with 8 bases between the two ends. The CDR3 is CASGLDRSTGELFF. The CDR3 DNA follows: TGTGCTAGTGGTTTGGACAGGTCAACCGGGGAGCTGTTTTTT.

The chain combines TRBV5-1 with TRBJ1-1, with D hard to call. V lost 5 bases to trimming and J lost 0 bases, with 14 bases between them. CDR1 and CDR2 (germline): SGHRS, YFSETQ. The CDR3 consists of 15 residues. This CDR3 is CASSFAVGMNTEAFF. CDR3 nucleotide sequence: TGCGCCAGCAGTTTTGCGGTAGGCATGAACACTGAAGCTTTCTTT.

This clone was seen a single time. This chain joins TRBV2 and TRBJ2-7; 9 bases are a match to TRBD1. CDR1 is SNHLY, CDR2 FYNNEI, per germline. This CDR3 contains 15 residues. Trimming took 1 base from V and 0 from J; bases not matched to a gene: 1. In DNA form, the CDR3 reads TGTGCCAGCAGTGAAGAGACAGGGGGCTCCTACGAGCAGTACTTC. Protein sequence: CASSEETGGSYEQYF. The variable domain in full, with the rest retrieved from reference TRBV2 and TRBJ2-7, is EPEVTQTPSHQVTQMGQEVILRCVPISNHLYFYWYRQILGQKVEFLVSFYNNEISEKSEIFDDQFSVERPDGSNFTLKIRSTKLEDSAMYFCASSEETGGSYEQYFGPGTRLTVT.

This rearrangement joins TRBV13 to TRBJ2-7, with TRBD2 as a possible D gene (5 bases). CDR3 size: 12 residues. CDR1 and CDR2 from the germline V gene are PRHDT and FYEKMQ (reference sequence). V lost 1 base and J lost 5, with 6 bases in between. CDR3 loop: CASSLEGDEQYF. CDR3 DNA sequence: TGTGCCAGCAGCTTAGAGGGAGACGAGCAGTACTTC.

In DNA, the CDR3 is TGTGCCAGCGGGGGCGTACAAGAGTACACCGGGGAGCTGTTTTTT. This sequence encodes CASGGVQEYTGELFF. The chain links TRBV7-9 to TRBJ2-2; a weak D match, TRBD1 (6 bases). The CDR3 is 15 amino acids. Germline values: CDR1 SEHNR, CDR2 FQNEAQ (reference sequence). The V end lost 8 bases, the J end lost 3 bases, and 16 bases lay between the germline ends.

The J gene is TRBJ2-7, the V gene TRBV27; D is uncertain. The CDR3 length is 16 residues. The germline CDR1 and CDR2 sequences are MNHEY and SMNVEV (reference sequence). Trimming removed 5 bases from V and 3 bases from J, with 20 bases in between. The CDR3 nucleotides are TGTGCCAGCAGTCCGCTCCTTGGCCCCTTAAACTACGAGCAGTACTTC. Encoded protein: CASSPLLGPLNYEQYF.

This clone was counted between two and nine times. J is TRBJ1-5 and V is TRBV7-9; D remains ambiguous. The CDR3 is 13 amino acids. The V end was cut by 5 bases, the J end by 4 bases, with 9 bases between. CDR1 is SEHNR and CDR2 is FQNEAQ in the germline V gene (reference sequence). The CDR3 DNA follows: TGTGCCAGCAGCGCGACTGGAAATCAGCCCCAGCATTTT. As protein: CASSATGNQPQHF.

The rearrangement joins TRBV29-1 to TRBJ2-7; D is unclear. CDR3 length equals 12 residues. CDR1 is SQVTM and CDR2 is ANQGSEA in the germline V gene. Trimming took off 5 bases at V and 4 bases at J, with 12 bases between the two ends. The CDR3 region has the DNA TGCAGCGTTACCCTTCCGGGTTACGAGCAGTACTTC. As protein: CSVTLPGYEQYF.

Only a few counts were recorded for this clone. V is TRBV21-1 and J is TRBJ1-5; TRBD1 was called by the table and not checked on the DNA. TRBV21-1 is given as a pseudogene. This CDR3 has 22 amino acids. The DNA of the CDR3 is TGTGCCAGCAGCAAAATCGGCCGAACCGGGGACAGGGAAGGAGATAGCAATCAGCCCCAGCATTTT. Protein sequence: CASSKIGRTGDREGDSNQPQHF.

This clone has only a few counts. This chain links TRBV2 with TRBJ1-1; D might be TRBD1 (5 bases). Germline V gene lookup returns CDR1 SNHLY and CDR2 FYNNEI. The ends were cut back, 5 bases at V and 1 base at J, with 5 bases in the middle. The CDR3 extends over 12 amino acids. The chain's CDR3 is CASSTGNTEAFF. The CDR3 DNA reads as TGTGCCAGCAGTACAGGGAACACTGAAGCTTTCTTT.

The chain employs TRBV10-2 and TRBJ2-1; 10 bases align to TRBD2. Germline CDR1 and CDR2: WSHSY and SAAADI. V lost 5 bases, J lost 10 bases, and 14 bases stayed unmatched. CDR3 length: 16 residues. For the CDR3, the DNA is TGCGCCAGCAGTCCCTTCGCTAGCGGGAGAGTAAGGGAGCAGTTCTTC. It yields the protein CASSPFASGRVREQFF.

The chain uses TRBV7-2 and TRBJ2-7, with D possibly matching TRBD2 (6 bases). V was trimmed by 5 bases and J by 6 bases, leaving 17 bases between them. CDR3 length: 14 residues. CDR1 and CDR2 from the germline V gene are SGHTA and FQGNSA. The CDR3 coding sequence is TGTGCCAGCAGCCCCGGGGGAAATTTAGGCGAGCAGTACTTC. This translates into CASSPGGNLGEQYF.

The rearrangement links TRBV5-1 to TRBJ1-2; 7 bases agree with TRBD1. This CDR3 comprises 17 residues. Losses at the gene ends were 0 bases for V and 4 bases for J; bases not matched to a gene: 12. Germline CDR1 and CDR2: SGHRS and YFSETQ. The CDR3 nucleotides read TGCGCCAGCAGCTTGGCGGGGGTACAGGGGAGCGGCTATGGCTACACCTTC. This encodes CASSLAGVQGSGYGYTF.

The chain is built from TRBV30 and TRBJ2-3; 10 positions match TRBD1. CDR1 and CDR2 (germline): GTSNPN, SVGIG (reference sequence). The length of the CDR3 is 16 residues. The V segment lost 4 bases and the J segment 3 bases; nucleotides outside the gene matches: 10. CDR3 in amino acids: CAWTPLTGGLTDTQYF. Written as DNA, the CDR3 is TGTGCCTGGACTCCACTGACAGGGGGCTTAACAGATACGCAGTATTTT.

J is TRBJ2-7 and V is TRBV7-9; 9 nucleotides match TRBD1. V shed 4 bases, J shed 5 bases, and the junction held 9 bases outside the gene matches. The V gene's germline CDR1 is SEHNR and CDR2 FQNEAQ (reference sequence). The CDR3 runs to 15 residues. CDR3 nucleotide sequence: TGTGCCAGCAGCTCGACGGACAGGGGAGAGGACGAGCAGTACTTC. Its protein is CASSSTDRGEDEQYF. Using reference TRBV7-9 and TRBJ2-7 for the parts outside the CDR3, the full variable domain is DTGVSQNPRHKITKRGQNVTFRCDPISEHNRLYWYRQTLGQGPEFLTYFQNEAQLEKSRLLSDRFSAERPKGSFSTLEIQRTEQGDSAMYLCASSSTDRGEDEQYFGPGTRLTVT.